This passage covers 8 T cell receptor beta chains from one sample sequenced in a study of human T cells and chemical hapten exposure. Each CDR3 protein gets one entry after TCRdb re-called the RACE reads with MiXCR. The sample includes about 85,000 distinct CDR3 sequences, 6.5% to 10% of them seen just once. Sample time point: pre-sensitization, week 0. Treatment specified: therapeutic diphenylcyclopropenone sensitization with weekly scalp DPC. Here the sequenced sample was whole blood, taken in connection with sensitization to the hapten diphenylcyclopropenone (DPC). The receptors were gathered from a man aged 40-55 years with alopecia areata. Some clones in this sample may be carry-over from other donors' samples.

V and J are TRBV28 and TRBJ1-1; the D gene is possibly TRBD1 (5 bases). Looked up from germline, CDR1 is MDHEN and CDR2 is SYDVKM. V lost 1 base to trimming and J lost 2 bases, with 8 bases between them. The CDR3 runs 14 residues. The CDR3 DNA sequence: TGTGCCAGCAGTTTATTGGGGGAAAACACTGAAGCTTTCTTT. Protein sequence: CASSLLGENTEAFF.

This clonotype occurred a few times. CDR3 amino acids: CSARDRKGAYEQYV. As DNA, the CDR3 is TGCAGTGCTAGAGATCGAAAGGGAGCCTACGAGCAGTACGTC. The chain joins TRBV20-1 to TRBJ2-7; tentatively, D is TRBD2 (5 bases). Trimming took 0 bases from V and 2 from J, leaving 11 bases between them. Germline V gene sequence: CDR1 DFQATT, CDR2 SNEGSKA (reference sequence). CDR3 length: 14 amino acids.

In its sample, this clonotype was seen a few times. V gene TRBV29-1 combines with J gene TRBJ1-3; D is uncertain. Per germline, CDR1 SQVTM and CDR2 ANQGSEA. The CDR3 length is 11 residues. Trimming shortened V by 6 bases and J by 4 bases, and 7 bases separated the two germline ends. CDR3 nucleotide sequence: TGCAGCGTCAGCGGCGGAAACACCATATATTTT. Protein: CSVSGGNTIYF.

This clonotype has at least ten counts. The rearrangement links TRBV18 to TRBJ1-2, with TRBD1 as a possible D gene (6 bases). V shed 2 bases and J shed 5 bases, with 27 bases lying between them. The germline CDR1 and CDR2 sequences are KGHSH and LQKENI. The CDR3 runs 19 residues. The chain's CDR3 is CASSPRSLRGFQLEYGYTF. CDR3 in DNA: TGTGCCAGCTCACCAAGGAGCCTTAGGGGGTTCCAGCTCGAGTATGGCTACACCTTC.

This clonotype was found a few times. This chain links TRBV7-2 with TRBJ2-3, with D possibly matching TRBD2 (5 bases). The CDR3 spans 15 residues. The ends were cut back, 4 bases at V and 2 bases at J, with 13 bases in the middle. CDR1 is SGHTA, CDR2 FQGNSA, per germline. The CDR3 coding sequence is TGTGCCAGCAGCTCCCGGACTGCGTTCACAGATACGCAGTATTTT. Amino acid sequence: CASSSRTAFTDTQYF.

This clonotype was counted between two and nine times. The rearrangement joins TRBV4-3 to TRBJ2-1; D is unresolved. The CDR3 extends over 11 amino acids. Germline loops: CDR1 LGHNA, CDR2 YSLEER. Trimming took off 0 bases at V and 10 bases at J, with 4 bases between the two ends. CDR3 DNA: TGCGCCAGCAGCCAAGATGACGAGCAGTTCTTC. This gives the protein CASSQDDEQFF.

This clonotype was detected only a few times. The chain has TRBV14 and TRBJ2-7; 8 bases match TRBD1. The CDR3 has 19 residues. Germline V gene data show CDR1 as SGHDN and CDR2 as FVKESK. J was trimmed by 3 bases and V by 0 bases; bases with no gene match: 16. The CDR3 DNA reads as TGTGCCAGCAGCCAAGATTTGTGGCAGGGGGCTCTCCTTTTCTACGAGCAGTACTTC. The encoded protein is CASSQDLWQGALLFYEQYF.

The chain links TRBV20-1 to TRBJ2-3, with TRBD2 identical over 15 bases. The CDR3 spans 19 residues. Per the germline V gene, CDR1 is DFQATT and CDR2 is SNEGSKA (reference sequence). V trimming: 0 bases; J trimming: 4 bases; junction bases outside the gene matches: 11. The DNA of the CDR3 is TGCAGTGCTAGAGATCGACTCAGGACTAGCGGGAGGGCCCCAGATACGCAGTATTTT. Amino acids: CSARDRLRTSGRAPDTQYF.